The sequence of this T cell receptor (beta chain) was determined in a study of blood T cell repertoires in COVID-19. Study summary: Sites in the United States, Italy and Spain provided acute and convalescent COVID-19 samples. Nucleic acid was either cDNA or gDNA, and it came from T cells, B-cell-depleted T cells, or PBMCs.

Only in-frame clones appear in the TCRdb table, and some are missing; sequencing was by immunoSEQ multiplex PCR. The sample gives some 220,000 clones, approximately 80% of which show up once; roughly 8.7% is in the top ten. V lost 2 bases and J 6 bases, leaving 8 bases between the germline ends. CDR3 length equals 12 residues. CDR1 and CDR2 from the germline V gene are MNHEY and SVGEGT. The V and J genes are TRBV6-2 or TRBV6-3 and TRBJ2-7; maybe TRBD2 (6 bases). This receptor was identified in a man over 45 with active or convalescent COVID-19. Sequencing input: peripheral blood. The CDR3 loop reads CASSYGGSEQYF. The CDR3 DNA follows: TGTGCCAGCAGTTACGGAGGGAGCGAGCAGTACTTC.